The subject of this entry is one T cell receptor beta chain. As yet, its antigen is unknown. Timing groups of about 4 and about 12 weeks for second doses were pooled. TCRdb's copy holds only in-frame clones and misses some; the assay was immunoSEQ multiplex PCR. Among about 150,000 clones listed, 87% were seen once. The data were taken from a study of T cell responses to AZD1222 COVID-19 vaccine. Trimming took off 1 base at V and 5 bases at J, with 17 bases between the two ends. This CDR3 is 16 amino acids long. Germline V CDR1 and CDR2: LGHDT, YNNKEL (reference sequence). Study-wide points: Reportedly, nearly half of unique spike TCRs recognized epitopes outside B.1.351/B.1.1.7 mutations. The donor group comprised mostly white British people and more females; the analysis possibly underestimated clonal diversity.

The material was peripheral blood, obtained 28 days after the second AZD1222 dose. The genes are TRBV3-1 (or the pseudogene TRBV3-2) and TRBJ1-2; D is ambiguous. The origin of this receptor is an adult who received the AZD1222 COVID-19 vaccine. Written as DNA, the CDR3 is TGTGCCAGCAGCCAAGGGACGGACTCCCTTGGATATGGCTACACCTTC. Protein: CASSQGTDSLGYGYTF.